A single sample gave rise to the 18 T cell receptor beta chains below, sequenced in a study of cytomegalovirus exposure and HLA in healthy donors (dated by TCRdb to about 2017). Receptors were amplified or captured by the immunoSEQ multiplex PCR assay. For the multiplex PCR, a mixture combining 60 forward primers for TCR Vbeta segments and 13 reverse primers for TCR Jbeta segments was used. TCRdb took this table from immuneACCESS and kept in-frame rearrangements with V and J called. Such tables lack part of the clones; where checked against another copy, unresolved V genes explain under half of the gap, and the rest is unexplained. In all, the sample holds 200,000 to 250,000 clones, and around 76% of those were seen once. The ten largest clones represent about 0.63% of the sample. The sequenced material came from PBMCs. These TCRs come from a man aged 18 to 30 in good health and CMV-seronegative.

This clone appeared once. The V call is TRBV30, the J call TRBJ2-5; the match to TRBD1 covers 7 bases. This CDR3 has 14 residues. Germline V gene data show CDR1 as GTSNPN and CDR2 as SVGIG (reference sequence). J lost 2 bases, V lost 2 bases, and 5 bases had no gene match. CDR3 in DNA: TGTGCCTGGAGTCGCCGGGACAGACAAGAGACCCAGTACTTC. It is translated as CAWSRRDRQETQYF.

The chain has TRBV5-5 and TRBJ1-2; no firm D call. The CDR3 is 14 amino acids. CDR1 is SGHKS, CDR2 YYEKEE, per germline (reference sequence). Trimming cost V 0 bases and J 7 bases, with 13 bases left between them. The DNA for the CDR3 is TGTGCCAGCAGCTTGGTAGGGTCTGGAGGTGGCTACACCTTC. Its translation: CASSLVGSGGGYTF.

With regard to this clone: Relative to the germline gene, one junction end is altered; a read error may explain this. Here the CDR3 reads CASSLQQGTYGCTF. The CDR3 coding sequence is TGCGCCAGCAGCTTACAACAGGGTACCTATGGCTGCACCTTC. This chain links TRBV5-1 with TRBJ1-2; tentative D call: TRBD1 (6 bases). Germline-derived CDR1 and CDR2 are SGHRS and YFSETQ. CDR3 length: 14 amino acids.

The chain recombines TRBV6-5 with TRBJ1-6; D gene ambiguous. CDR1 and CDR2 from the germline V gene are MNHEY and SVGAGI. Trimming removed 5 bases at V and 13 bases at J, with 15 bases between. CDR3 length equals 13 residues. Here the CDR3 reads CASSLRESDPLHF. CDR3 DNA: TGTGCCAGCAGTCTCCGGGAGTCCGATCCCCTCCACTTT.

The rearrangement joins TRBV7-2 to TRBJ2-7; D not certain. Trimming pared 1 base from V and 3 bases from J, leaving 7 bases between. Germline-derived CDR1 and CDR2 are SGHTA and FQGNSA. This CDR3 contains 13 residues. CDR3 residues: CASSLVSGYEQYF. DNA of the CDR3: TGTGCCAGCAGCTTAGTCTCAGGCTACGAGCAGTACTTC.

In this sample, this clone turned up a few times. DNA of the CDR3: TGTGCCAGCAGCCTCCAGACAGGGGGCCGTACTGAAGCTTTCTTT. This sequence encodes CASSLQTGGRTEAFF. The chain recombines TRBV5-6 with TRBJ1-1; 10 nucleotides align to TRBD1. Trimming at V came to 4 bases and at J to 5 bases, leaving 8 bases not matched to a gene. The CDR3 is made up of 15 amino acids. Germline CDR1 and CDR2: SGHDT and YYEEEE.

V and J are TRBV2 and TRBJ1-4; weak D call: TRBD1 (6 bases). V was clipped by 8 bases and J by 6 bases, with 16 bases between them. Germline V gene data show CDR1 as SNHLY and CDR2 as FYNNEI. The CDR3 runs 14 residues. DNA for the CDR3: TGTGCCAGCCCCCGGGGGGCAGGGGATGAAAAACTGTTTTTT. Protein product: CASPRGAGDEKLFF.

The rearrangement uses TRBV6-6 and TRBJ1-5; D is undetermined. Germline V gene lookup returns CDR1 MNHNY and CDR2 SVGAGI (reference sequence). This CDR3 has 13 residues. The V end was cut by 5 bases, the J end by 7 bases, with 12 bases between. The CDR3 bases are TGTGCCAGCAGTCCTTTTAGTGTACAGCCCCAGCATTTT. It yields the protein CASSPFSVQPQHF.

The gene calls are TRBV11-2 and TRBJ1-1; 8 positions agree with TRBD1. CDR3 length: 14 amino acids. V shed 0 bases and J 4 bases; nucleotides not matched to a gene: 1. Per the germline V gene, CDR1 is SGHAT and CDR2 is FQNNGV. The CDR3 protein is CASSLDTGGTEAFF. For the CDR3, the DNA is TGTGCCAGCAGCTTAGATACAGGGGGCACTGAAGCTTTCTTT.

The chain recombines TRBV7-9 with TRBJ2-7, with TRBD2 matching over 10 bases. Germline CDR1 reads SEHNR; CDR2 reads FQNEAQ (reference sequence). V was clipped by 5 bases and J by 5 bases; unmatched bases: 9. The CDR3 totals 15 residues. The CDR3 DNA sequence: TGTGCCAGCAGCGAGCTAGCGGGAGTTCTCAACGAGCAGTACTTC. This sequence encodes CASSELAGVLNEQYF.

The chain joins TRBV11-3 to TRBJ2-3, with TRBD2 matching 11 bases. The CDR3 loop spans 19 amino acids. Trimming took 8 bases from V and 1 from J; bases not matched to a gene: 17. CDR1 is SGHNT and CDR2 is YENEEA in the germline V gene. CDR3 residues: CASAADDLAGGPGTDTQYF. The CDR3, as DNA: TGTGCCAGCGCAGCAGACGATTTAGCGGGAGGGCCGGGCACAGATACGCAGTATTTT.

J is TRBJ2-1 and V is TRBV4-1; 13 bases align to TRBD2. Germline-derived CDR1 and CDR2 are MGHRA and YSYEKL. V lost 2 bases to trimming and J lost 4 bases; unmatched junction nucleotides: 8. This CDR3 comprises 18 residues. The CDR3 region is CASSQFKEGLAGYNEQFF. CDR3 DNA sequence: TGCGCCAGCAGCCAATTCAAGGAGGGACTAGCGGGATACAATGAGCAGTTCTTC.

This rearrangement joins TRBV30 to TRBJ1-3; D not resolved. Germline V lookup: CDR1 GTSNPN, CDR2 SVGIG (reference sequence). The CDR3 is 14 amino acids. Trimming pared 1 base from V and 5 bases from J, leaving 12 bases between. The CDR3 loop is CAWSGSRGRNTIYF. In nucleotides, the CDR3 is TGTGCCTGGAGTGGTTCACGCGGGCGAAACACCATATATTTT.

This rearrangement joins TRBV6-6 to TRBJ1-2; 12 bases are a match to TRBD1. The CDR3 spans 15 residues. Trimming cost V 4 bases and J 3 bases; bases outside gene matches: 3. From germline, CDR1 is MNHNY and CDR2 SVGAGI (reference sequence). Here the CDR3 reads CASSSGTGGYYGYTF. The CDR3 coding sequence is TGTGCCAGCAGTTCCGGGACAGGGGGCTACTATGGCTACACCTTC.

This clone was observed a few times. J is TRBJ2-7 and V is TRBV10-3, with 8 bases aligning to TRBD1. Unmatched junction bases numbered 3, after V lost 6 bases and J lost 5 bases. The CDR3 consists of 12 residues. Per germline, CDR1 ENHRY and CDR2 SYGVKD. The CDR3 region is CAISQQGDEQYF. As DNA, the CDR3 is TGTGCCATCAGCCAACAGGGGGACGAGCAGTACTTC.

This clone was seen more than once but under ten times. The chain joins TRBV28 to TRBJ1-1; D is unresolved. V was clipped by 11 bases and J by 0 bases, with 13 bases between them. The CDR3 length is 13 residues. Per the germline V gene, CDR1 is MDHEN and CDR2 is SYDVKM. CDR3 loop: CAVEGRLNTEAFF. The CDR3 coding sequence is TGTGCCGTGGAGGGCAGGCTGAACACTGAAGCTTTCTTT. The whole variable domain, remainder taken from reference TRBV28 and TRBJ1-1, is DVKVTQSSRYLVKRTGEKVFLECVQDMDHENMFWYRQDPGLGLRLIYFSYDVKMKEKGDIPEGYSVSREKKERFSLILESASTNQTSMYLCAVEGRLNTEAFFGQGTRLTVV.

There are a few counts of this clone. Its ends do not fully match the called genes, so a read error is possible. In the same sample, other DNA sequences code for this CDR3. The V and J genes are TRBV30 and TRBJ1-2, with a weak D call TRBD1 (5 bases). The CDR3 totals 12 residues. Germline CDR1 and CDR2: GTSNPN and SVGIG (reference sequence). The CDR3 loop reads CAWNRQSYGYTF. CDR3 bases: TGTGCCTGGAATAGACAGTCCTATGGTTACACCTTC.

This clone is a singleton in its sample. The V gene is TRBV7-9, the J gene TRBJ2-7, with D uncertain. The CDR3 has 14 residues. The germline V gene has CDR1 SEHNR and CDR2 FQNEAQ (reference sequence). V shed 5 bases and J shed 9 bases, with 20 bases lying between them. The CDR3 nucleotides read TGTGCCAGCAGCGGGTCCGAGATTGGGCAAGGGCAGTACTTC. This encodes CASSGSEIGQGQYF. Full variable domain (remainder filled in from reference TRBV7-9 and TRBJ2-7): DTGVSQNPRHKITKRGQNVTFRCDPISEHNRLYWYRQTLGQGPEFLTYFQNEAQLEKSRLLSDRFSAERPKGSFSTLEIQRTEQGDSAMYLCASSGSEIGQGQYFGPGTRLTVT.